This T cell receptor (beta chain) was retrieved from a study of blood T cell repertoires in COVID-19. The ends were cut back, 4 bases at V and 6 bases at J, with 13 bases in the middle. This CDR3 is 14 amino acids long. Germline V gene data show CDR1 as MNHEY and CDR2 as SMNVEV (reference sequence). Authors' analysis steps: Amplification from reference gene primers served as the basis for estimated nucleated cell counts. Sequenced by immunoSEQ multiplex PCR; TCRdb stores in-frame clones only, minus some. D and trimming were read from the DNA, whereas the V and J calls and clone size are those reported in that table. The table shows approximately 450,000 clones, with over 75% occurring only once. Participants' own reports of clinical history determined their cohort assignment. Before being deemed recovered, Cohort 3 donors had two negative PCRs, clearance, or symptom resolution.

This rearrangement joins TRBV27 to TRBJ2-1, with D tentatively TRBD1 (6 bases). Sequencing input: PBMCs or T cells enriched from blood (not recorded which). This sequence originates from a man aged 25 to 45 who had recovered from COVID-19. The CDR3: CASSSLRGGNEQFF. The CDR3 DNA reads TGTGCCAGCAGTTCGCTCCGAGGGGGCAATGAGCAGTTCTTC.